One and the same sample provided the 9 T cell receptor beta chains below, sequenced in a study of cytomegalovirus exposure and HLA in healthy donors. 60 Vbeta and 13 Jbeta primers were used in PCR. Clones were read by immunoSEQ multiplex PCR, and TCRdb kept only the in-frame ones, dropping some. The profile covers about 55,000 clones, with approximately 52% appearing a single time and about 11% taken by the ten largest. Sequenced material: PBMCs. The receptors originated from a human donor in good health.

The J gene is TRBJ2-7, the V gene TRBV4-2; 10 bases are a match to TRBD2. The CDR3 runs 16 residues. Germline values: CDR1 LGHNA, CDR2 YNFKEQ. Losses at the gene ends were 1 base for V and 0 bases for J; bases not matched to a gene: 3. The CDR3 sequence is CASSQASGGASYEQYF. Written as DNA, the CDR3 is TGTGCCAGCAGCCAAGCCAGCGGGGGGGCCTCCTACGAGCAGTACTTC.

The gene calls are TRBV5-4 and TRBJ1-2; 8 nucleotides line up with TRBD1. Germline lookup yields CDR1 SGHNT and CDR2 YYREEE (reference sequence). Losses at the gene ends were 3 bases for V and 4 bases for J; bases not matched to a gene: 14. This CDR3 contains 17 residues. CDR3 nucleotide sequence: TGTGCCAGCAGCTCTCAGGGGGCGCCGAATATTCTCTATGGCTACACCTTC. It is translated as CASSSQGAPNILYGYTF.

The chain has TRBV5-1 and TRBJ2-1, with 9 positions matching TRBD2. Looked up from germline, CDR1 is SGHRS and CDR2 is YFSETQ. The CDR3 is 15 amino acids. J was trimmed by 4 bases and V by 4 bases; bases with no gene match: 6. CDR3 amino acids: CASSLRTSEYNEQFF. CDR3 nucleotides: TGCGCCAGCAGCCTTAGGACTAGCGAGTACAATGAGCAGTTCTTC.

The chain employs TRBV19 and TRBJ2-1, with TRBD1 matching 8 bases. Germline trimming cut 5 bases from V and 0 bases from J; bases unmatched to any gene: 6. The length of the CDR3 is 16 residues. CDR1 is LNHDA and CDR2 is SQIVND in the germline V gene (reference sequence). DNA for the CDR3: TGTGCCAGTAGTTTAGCCAGGGGGCTCTCCTACAATGAGCAGTTCTTC. Its translation is CASSLARGLSYNEQFF.

This sequence joins TRBV5-1 and TRBJ2-3, with TRBD1 matching 7 bases. Germline trimming cut 3 bases from V and 3 bases from J; bases unmatched to any gene: 4. The germline V gene has CDR1 SGHRS and CDR2 YFSETQ. The CDR3 spans 14 residues. The DNA of the CDR3 is TGCGCCAGCAGCTCTGGACAGGAAACAGATACGCAGTATTTT. Translation: CASSSGQETDTQYF.

This clone was recorded a few times. The chain links TRBV9 to TRBJ2-1; D might be TRBD1 (5 bases). V dropped 0 bases and J dropped 4 bases, with 5 bases sitting between them. Looked up from germline, CDR1 is SGDLS and CDR2 is YYNGEE. There are 13 residues in the CDR3. The CDR3 here is CASSVGQYNEQFF. The CDR3 DNA is TGTGCCAGCAGCGTAGGACAGTACAATGAGCAGTTCTTC.

The chain employs TRBV12-5 and TRBJ2-7; 10 bases are a match to TRBD2. From germline, CDR1 is LGHNT and CDR2 FRNRAP. The CDR3 is 14 residues long. J gave up 3 bases and V 2 bases, and 1 base lay outside the gene matches. The CDR3 DNA reads as TGTGCTAGTGGTTTGAGACTAGCGGGCTACGAGCAGTACTTC. It is translated as CASGLRLAGYEQYF.

This rearrangement joins TRBV6-5 to TRBJ2-3; weak D call: TRBD1 (5 bases). The CDR3 extends over 13 amino acids. CDR1 and CDR2 from the germline V gene are MNHEY and SVGAGI. Trimming cost V 8 bases and J 3 bases, with 12 bases left between them. The CDR3 is CASGAAKTDTQYF. The DNA for the CDR3 is TGTGCCAGCGGGGCGGCAAAGACAGATACGCAGTATTTT.

On this clone itself: This sample includes further DNA sequences coding for the same CDR3. The chain joins TRBV6-1 to TRBJ1-1, with D tentatively TRBD1 (6 bases). This CDR3 region has 14 residues. V lost 6 bases to trimming and J lost 4 bases, with 15 bases between them. From germline, CDR1 is MNHNS and CDR2 SASEGT. The CDR3 loop reads CASRDYRVSTEAFF. In DNA, the CDR3 is TGTGCCAGCAGGGATTACAGGGTCTCCACTGAAGCTTTCTTT.